Here is one T cell receptor (beta chain) with its context. This specimen belongs to a study of blood T cell repertoires in COVID-19. TCRdb's copy holds only in-frame clones and misses some; the assay was immunoSEQ multiplex PCR. The sample lists about 380,000 clones, 85% seen once, with about 3.6% in the top ten. V lost 3 bases to trimming and J lost 2 bases, with 14 bases between them. Germline V CDR1 and CDR2: SGHNT, YYREEE (reference sequence). This CDR3 contains 15 residues. The sequencing sample was made of peripheral blood. The clonotype originates from a woman aged 18-29 years with acute or convalescent COVID-19. The chain carries TRBV5-4 and TRBJ1-2; the D gene is possibly TRBD1 (6 bases). CDR3 region: CASSSTRQVNYGYTF. The DNA for the CDR3 is TGTGCCAGCAGCTCAACTCGACAGGTCAACTATGGCTACACCTTC.